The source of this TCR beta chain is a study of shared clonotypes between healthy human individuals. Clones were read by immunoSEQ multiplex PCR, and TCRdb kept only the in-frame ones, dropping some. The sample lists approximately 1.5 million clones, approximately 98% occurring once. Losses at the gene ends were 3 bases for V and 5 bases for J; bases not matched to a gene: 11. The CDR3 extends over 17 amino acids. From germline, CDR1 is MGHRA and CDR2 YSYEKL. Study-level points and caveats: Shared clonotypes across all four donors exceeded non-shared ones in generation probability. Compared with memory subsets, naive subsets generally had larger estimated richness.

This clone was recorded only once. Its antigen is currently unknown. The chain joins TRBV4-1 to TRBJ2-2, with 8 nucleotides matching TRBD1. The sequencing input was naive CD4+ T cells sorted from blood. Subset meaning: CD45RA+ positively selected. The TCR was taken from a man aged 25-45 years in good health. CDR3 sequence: CASSHDRGIGGTGELFF. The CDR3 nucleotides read TGCGCCAGCAGCCATGACAGGGGTATTGGTGGTACCGGGGAGCTGTTTTTT.